This T cell receptor beta chain came from a study of T cells expressing NK-cell markers. This CDR3 has 17 amino acids. The germline gives CDR1 DFQATT, CDR2 SNEGSKA (reference sequence). TCRdb reprocessed the 5' RACE reads and stores each CDR3 protein as one record, lacking DNA. This sample lists some 460,000 distinct CDR3 sequences; its ten largest clones have over 1.3%. The rearrangement links TRBV20-1 to TRBJ2-1; TCRdb indicates TRBD1, and absent DNA this call remains unverified. The sample taken for sequencing was blood T cells: a sorted CD56 or NKG2C T cell subset, CD4+ or CD8+ T cells, or bulk PBMC T cells (not recorded which). This TCR was sampled from a woman between 45 and 65 years old in good health. CDR3 loop: CSARDPNGASSYNEQFF.